This TCR beta chain is drawn from a study of cytomegalovirus exposure and HLA in healthy donors. This clone was recorded once. What it binds is not known. This CDR3 has 14 residues. Trimming took off 3 bases at V and 5 bases at J, with 13 bases between the two ends. CDR1 is KGHSH, CDR2 LQKENI, per germline. Researchers ran the PCR with 60 Vbeta and 13 Jbeta primers. The protocol was immunoSEQ multiplex PCR, while the TCRdb copy is restricted to in-frame clones and leaves out a portion. The table includes 50,000 to 70,000 clones, 55% to 85% detected once. Points from the study as a whole: A later look showed TCR association rates differing by HLA locus, highest for DRB1 and lowest for HLA-C. Later analysis identified a missense DCLRE1C variant that was linked to TCR beta V- and J-gene trimming. A likely sequencing artifact accounted for one observed cluster of highly shared sequence variants. Researchers reported from a later analysis that most CMV-associated TCR beta chains appeared HLA-restricted.

The TCR was taken from a man aged 35 to 55 in good health and CMV-seropositive. Sequencing used PBMCs. The chain is built from TRBV18 and TRBJ2-5; D possibly corresponds to TRBD2 (5 bases). The CDR3, as DNA: TGTGCCAGCTCACCCTCTGGGAGTACGGAGACCCAGTACTTC. Translation gives CASSPSGSTETQYF.